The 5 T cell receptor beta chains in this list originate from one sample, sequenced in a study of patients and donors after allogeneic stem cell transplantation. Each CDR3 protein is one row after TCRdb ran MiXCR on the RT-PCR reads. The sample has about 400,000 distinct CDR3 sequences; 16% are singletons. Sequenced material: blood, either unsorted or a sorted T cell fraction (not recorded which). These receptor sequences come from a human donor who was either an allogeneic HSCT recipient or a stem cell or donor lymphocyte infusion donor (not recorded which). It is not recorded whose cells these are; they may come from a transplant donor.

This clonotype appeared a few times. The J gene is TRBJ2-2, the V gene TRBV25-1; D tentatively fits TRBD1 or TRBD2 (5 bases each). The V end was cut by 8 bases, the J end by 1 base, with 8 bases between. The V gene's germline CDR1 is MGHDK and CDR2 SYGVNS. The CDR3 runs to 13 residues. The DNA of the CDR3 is TGTGCCAGCGGGGGATTGAACACCGGGGAGCTGTTTTTT. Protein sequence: CASGGLNTGELFF.

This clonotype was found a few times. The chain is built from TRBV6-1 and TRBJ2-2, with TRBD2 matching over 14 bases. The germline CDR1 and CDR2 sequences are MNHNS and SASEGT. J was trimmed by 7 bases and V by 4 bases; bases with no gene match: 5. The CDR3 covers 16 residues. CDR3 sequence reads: CASSGLAGGINGELFF. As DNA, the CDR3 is TGTGCCAGCAGTGGACTAGCGGGAGGGATAAACGGGGAGCTGTTTTTT.

CDR3 residues: CSARLGIRANTEAFF. The DNA for the CDR3 is TGCAGTGCTAGACTAGGAATCCGGGCGAACACTGAAGCTTTCTTT. The V gene is TRBV20-1, the J gene TRBJ1-1; D is ambiguous. Trimming removed 2 bases from V and 1 base from J, with 14 bases in between. The CDR3 totals 15 residues. Per germline, CDR1 DFQATT and CDR2 SNEGSKA (reference sequence).

The DNA for the CDR3 is TGTGCCAGCAGCCAGATGCACGGGACAGGGAACACTGAAGCTTTCTTT. It specifies CASSQMHGTGNTEAFF. This chain links TRBV7-2 with TRBJ1-1; 8 positions match TRBD1. In germline, CDR1 is SGHTA, CDR2 FQGNSA. With 5 bases clipped from V and 1 base from J, the junction kept 9 bases outside the gene matches. This CDR3 comprises 16 residues. Full variable domain (outside the CDR3, taken from reference TRBV7-2 and TRBJ1-1): GAGVSQSPSNKVTEKGKDVELRCDPISGHTALYWYRQSLGQGLEFLIYFQGNSAPDKSGLPSDRFSAERTGGSVSTLTIQRTQQEDSAVYLCASSQMHGTGNTEAFFGQGTRLTVV.

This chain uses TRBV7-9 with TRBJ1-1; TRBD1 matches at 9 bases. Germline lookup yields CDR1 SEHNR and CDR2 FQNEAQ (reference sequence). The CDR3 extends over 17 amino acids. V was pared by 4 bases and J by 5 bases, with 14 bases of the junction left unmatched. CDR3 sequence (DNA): TGTGCCAGCAGCTCCAGGGGGTTGGGACAGGGAGATACTGAAGCTTTCTTT. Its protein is CASSSRGLGQGDTEAFF.